This TCR beta chain was sequenced during a study of cytomegalovirus exposure and HLA in healthy donors. Study findings and constraints: Later, TCR association rates were found to vary by HLA locus, highest for DRB1 and lowest for HLA-C.

In the PCR, 60 Vbeta and 13 Jbeta primers were used. The repertoire was sequenced with immunoSEQ multiplex PCR; TCRdb's copy has only in-frame clones and lacks some. Of some 90,000 clones in the sample, roughly 76% were seen once. The CDR3 has 15 amino acids. Germline assignment: CDR1 MDHEN and CDR2 SYDVKM. Trimming cost V 5 bases and J 4 bases, with 15 bases left between them. The sample holds a few counts of this clone. The antigen is not known. Sample: PBMCs. This receptor was obtained from a man between 45 and 60 years old in good health and CMV-seronegative. The V gene is TRBV28, the J gene TRBJ2-1; D might be TRBD1 (6 bases). CDR3 sequence: CASSLRDQGYNEQFF. The DNA of the CDR3 is TGTGCCAGCAGTCTCCGGGACCAGGGGTACAATGAGCAGTTCTTC.